Shown below are 6 T cell receptor beta chains from a single sample sequenced in a study of sequential checkpoint blockade in melanoma. Some clones are missing from TCRdb's copy, which holds only in-frame ones; the method was immunoSEQ multiplex PCR. The profile shows more than 8,000 clones, roughly two thirds of them singletons. Treatment defined: randomized to nivolumab then ipilimumab (arm A) or the reverse (arm B). Sample: CD8+ T cells sorted from blood (inferred from file names), taken from a patient given nivolumab and ipilimumab in sequence. Receptors were obtained from a human donor with melanoma.

The chain carries TRBV6-5 and TRBJ1-1; D gene uncertain. The germline V and J ends were trimmed by 8 bases and 1 base, with 14 bases remaining between them. This CDR3 comprises 14 residues. CDR1 and CDR2 (germline): MNHEY, SVGAGI. The CDR3 nucleotides read TGTGCCAGCCCTACTTCTGCCCAGAACACTGAAGCTTTCTTT. Translating gives CASPTSAQNTEAFF.

In its sample, this clone was seen a few times. The genes are TRBV9 and TRBJ2-5, with a tentative D call TRBD2 (7 bases). Trimming pared 0 bases from V and 3 bases from J, leaving 21 bases between. The germline V gene encodes CDR1 SGDLS and CDR2 YYNGEE. This CDR3 is built from 18 residues. CDR3 sequence (DNA): TGTGCCAGCAGCGTAGGGCGGTGGGGGGGCCTCGGGGAAGAGACCCAGTACTTC. It codes for CASSVGRWGGLGEETQYF.

This chain joins TRBV6-5 and TRBJ2-5, with 11 bases aligning to TRBD2. The CDR3 has 15 residues. Germline-derived CDR1 and CDR2 are MNHEY and SVGAGI. V lost 6 bases to trimming and J lost 0 bases; unmatched junction nucleotides: 3. The CDR3 spells CASSPSGGNQETQYF. Written as DNA, the CDR3 is TGTGCCAGCAGCCCTAGCGGGGGGAACCAAGAGACCCAGTACTTC.

This clone occurred a few times. The chain is built from TRBV4-3 and TRBJ2-1, with TRBD2 matching over 9 bases. V gave up 1 base and J gave up 7 bases; unmatched junction bases: 14. CDR1 LGHNA and CDR2 YSLEER come from the germline V gene. The CDR3 has 18 residues. The CDR3 bases are TGCGCCAGCAGCCAAGTTATAGGGGCGGGAGGGCCGACGAATGAGCAGTTCTTC. It specifies CASSQVIGAGGPTNEQFF.

J is TRBJ1-5 and V is TRBV4-1, with 8 bases lining up with TRBD1. Germline CDR1 MGHRA, CDR2 YSYEKL. CDR3 length: 15 amino acids. V was pared by 1 base and J by 7 bases, with 6 bases of the junction left unmatched. The CDR3 sequence: CASSQGQGPGQPQHF. In DNA, the CDR3 is TGCGCCAGCAGCCAAGGACAGGGGCCGGGGCAGCCCCAGCATTTT.

The chain joins TRBV5-6 to TRBJ2-5; 7 nucleotides line up with TRBD1. The CDR3 runs 13 residues. Germline V gene sequence: CDR1 SGHDT, CDR2 YYEEEE. V was clipped by 0 bases and J by 5 bases; unmatched bases: 1. In DNA form, the CDR3 reads TGTGCCAGCAGCTTGGCACAGGGGGAGACCCAGTACTTC. Translating it yields CASSLAQGETQYF. Filled out from reference TRBV5-6 and TRBJ2-5, the complete variable domain reads DAGVTQSPTHLIKTRGQQVTLRCSPKSGHDTVSWYQQALGQGPQFIFQYYEEEERQRGNFPDRFSGHQFPNYSSELNVNALLLGDSALYLCASSLAQGETQYFGPGTRLLVL.